Listed below are T cell receptor beta chains from one sample, sequenced in a study of cytomegalovirus exposure and HLA in healthy donors. Sequencing was performed with immunoSEQ multiplex PCR; in TCRdb, only in-frame clones are kept and a portion is missing. This table holds 150,000 to 250,000 clones, about 81% found once. The sample was PBMCs. The receptors derive from a woman under 40 in good health and CMV-seronegative. Each CDR3 is given without its conserved first and last residue.

j_call | v_call | cdr3_aa
TRBJ2-7 | TRBV19 | ASSIGQGYSYEQY
TRBJ1-1 | TRBV2 | ASRALGEGWGEAF
TRBJ2-3 | TRBV19 | ASMGLAVGTDTQY
TRBJ2-7 | TRBV6-6 | ASSYSDRAYEQY
TRBJ1-2 | TRBV5-1 | ASSPGGGYT
TRBJ2-1 | TRBV27 | ASSRTGTVNGNEQF
TRBJ2-1 | TRBV12-5 | ASGSSRGLGGNEQF
TRBJ1-2 | TRBV28 | ASSSGGTQGPYGYT
TRBJ2-1 | TRBV7-2 | ASSPLASGANEQF
TRBJ2-1 | TRBV10-2 | ASSTTEYNEQF
TRBJ2-7 | TRBV5-1 | ASSYGQGAYEQY
TRBJ1-4 | TRBV5-4 | ASSFGGEKLF
TRBJ2-7 | TRBV7-9 | ASSSRGGYEQY
TRBJ1-2 | TRBV7-8 | ASSADRDYGYT